This T cell receptor (beta chain) was identified in a study of cytomegalovirus exposure and HLA in healthy donors. Findings and limits, study-wide: Prior analysis indicated that the majority of TCR beta V segments exhibited productivity approximately 87% or approximately 30% of the time. Using a false discovery rate of 0.05, a later analysis showed that 16,951 TCR beta sequences were associated with HLA alleles. A later analysis linked a missense variant in DCLRE1C to the trimming of TCR beta V and J genes.

In regard to this clone: The antigen is not known.

Trimming left V 6 bases short and J 2 bases short, with 10 bases between. This CDR3 has 13 amino acids. The germline V gene has CDR1 MNHEY and CDR2 SVGAGI. The study ran its PCR with 60 Vbeta and 13 Jbeta primers. Method: immunoSEQ multiplex PCR; TCRdb's copy keeps in-frame clones and lacks some. Found here are 100,000 to 140,000 clones, over 65% of them singletons; the top ten hold 14%. Sequencing was carried out using PBMCs. The rearrangement links TRBV6-5 to TRBJ1-1; D may be TRBD1 (5 bases). The TCR was taken from a woman aged 40-49 years in good health and CMV-seropositive. The CDR3 reads CASRAQVNTEAFF. The CDR3 region has the DNA TGTGCCAGCAGGGCACAGGTAAACACTGAAGCTTTCTTT.